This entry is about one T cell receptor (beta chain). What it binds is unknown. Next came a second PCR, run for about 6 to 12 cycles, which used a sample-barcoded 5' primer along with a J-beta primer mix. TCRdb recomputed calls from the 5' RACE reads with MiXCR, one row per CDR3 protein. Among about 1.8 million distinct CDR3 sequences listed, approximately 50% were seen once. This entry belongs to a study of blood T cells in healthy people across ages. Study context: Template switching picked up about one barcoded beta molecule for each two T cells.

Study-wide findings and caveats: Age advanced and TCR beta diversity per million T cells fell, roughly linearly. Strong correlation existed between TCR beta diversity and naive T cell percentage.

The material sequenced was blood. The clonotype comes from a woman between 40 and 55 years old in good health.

The CDR3 bases are TGCGCCAGCAGCGTTGAATTAAGGGGGGAGACCCAGTACTTC. This translates into CASSVELRGETQYF. The rearrangement uses TRBV5-1 and TRBJ2-5; perhaps TRBD1 as D (6 bases). CDR3 length equals 14 residues. Germline CDR1 and CDR2: SGHRS and YFSETQ. The ends were cut back, 4 bases at V and 5 bases at J, with 15 bases in the middle.